The 11 T cell receptor beta chains in this list originate from one sample, sequenced in a study of T-cell memory formation after mild COVID-19. Via MiXCR, TCRdb re-called the 5' RACE reads, giving one row per CDR3 protein. The table includes 450,000 or so distinct CDR3 sequences, roughly 23% detected once. The sequencing sample was made of PBMCs or a T cell subset sorted from them (not recorded which). All receptors come from an adult woman who had mild COVID-19 (a few samples of this study predate the infection). Cell type and time point are not known.

This clonotype has more than one count but fewer than ten. V usage is TRBV5-4 and J usage is TRBJ2-7; D gene ambiguous. The germline CDR1 and CDR2 sequences are SGHNT and YYREEE (reference sequence). The length of the CDR3 is 15 residues. V lost 3 bases and J lost 1, with 14 bases in between. The CDR3 region has the DNA TGTGCCAGCAGCTCAGACCCGGGCGGTTCCTACGAGCAGTACTTC. Translating it yields CASSSDPGGSYEQYF.

The chain joins TRBV7-2 to TRBJ1-2; D uncertain. V was shortened by 4 bases and J by 4 bases, with 22 bases between the two germline ends. The CDR3 sequence is 17 residues long. Per germline, CDR1 SGHTA and CDR2 FQGNSA. The CDR3 loop reads CASSSATLNSGPYGYTF. CDR3 sequence (DNA): TGTGCCAGCAGCTCTGCCACGCTCAATTCGGGCCCCTATGGCTACACCTTC.

V and J are TRBV6-2 or TRBV6-3 and TRBJ2-1; D might be TRBD2 (5 bases). The CDR3 runs 16 residues. Between the trimmed V and J ends, which lost 0 bases and 5 bases, there was a span of 14 bases. Germline V gives CDR1 MNHEY, CDR2 SVGEGT. Written as DNA, the CDR3 is TGTGCCAGCAGTTACTCGAAAGCCGGGAAGCACAATGAGCAGTTCTTC. It translates to CASSYSKAGKHNEQFF.

Only a few counts were recorded for this clonotype. The J gene is TRBJ2-1, the V gene TRBV2; D is possibly TRBD1 or TRBD2 (7 bases each). The V end lost 11 bases, the J end lost 8 bases, and 31 bases lay between the germline ends. CDR1 is SNHLY and CDR2 is FYNNEI in the germline V gene. The CDR3 totals 17 residues. The CDR3 here is CAARGIRGDPLRDEQFF. CDR3 DNA: TGTGCCGCCAGGGGGATTCGGGGGGACCCCTTAAGGGATGAGCAGTTCTTC.

This clonotype has only a few counts. V usage is TRBV6-5 and J usage is TRBJ2-7; 9 bases match TRBD2. CDR3 size: 13 residues. CDR1 MNHEY and CDR2 SVGAGI come from the germline V gene. The V and J ends lost 5 bases and 5 bases, in that order; junction bases with no gene match: 4. The CDR3, as DNA: TGTGCCAGCAGTAGAGCGGGAGGAAACGAGCAGTACTTC. It codes for CASSRAGGNEQYF.

In this sample, this clonotype turned up many times. The chain links TRBV7-3 to TRBJ2-5; 9 bases are shared with TRBD2. The CDR3 sequence is 14 residues long. The V gene's germline CDR1 is SGHTA and CDR2 FQGTGA. The trim removed 5 bases at V and 5 bases at J, leaving 6 bases unmatched. CDR3 residues: CASSQAGGVETQYF. CDR3 in DNA: TGTGCCAGCAGCCAAGCGGGGGGTGTGGAGACCCAGTACTTC.

The chain recombines TRBV5-1 with TRBJ2-4, with 11 bases that match TRBD2. This CDR3 contains 15 residues. CDR1 and CDR2 (germline): SGHRS, YFSETQ. Trimming at V came to 4 bases and at J to 8 bases, leaving 8 bases not matched to a gene. The CDR3 loop is CASSLEASGGYIQYF. CDR3 bases: TGCGCCAGCAGCCTGGAGGCTAGCGGGGGGTACATTCAGTACTTC.

The V gene is TRBV5-5, the J gene TRBJ1-2, with D possibly TRBD1 on 6 matching bases. Trimming took 7 bases from V and 4 from J, leaving 20 bases between them. This CDR3 has 15 amino acids. Germline loops: CDR1 SGHKS, CDR2 YYEKEE (reference sequence). The CDR3 bases are TGTGCCAGCCTTAAGGATCAGGGACAAATCTATGGCTACACCTTC. It encodes CASLKDQGQIYGYTF.

The chain joins TRBV7-9 to TRBJ2-3, with 9 bases identical to TRBD1. The CDR3 loop spans 14 amino acids. After removal of 5 bases from V and 6 bases from J, the junction contained 6 bases not matched to a gene. Germline assignment: CDR1 SEHNR and CDR2 FQNEAQ (reference sequence). The CDR3 sequence is CASSLGQGMDTQYF. The DNA of the CDR3 is TGTGCCAGCAGCCTAGGACAGGGGATGGATACGCAGTATTTT.

This clonotype was counted only a few times. The chain recombines TRBV20-1 with TRBJ2-7; TRBD2 matches at 8 bases. The V and J ends lost 5 bases and 1 base, in that order; junction bases with no gene match: 4. CDR3 length: 13 residues. Germline V lookup: CDR1 DFQATT, CDR2 SNEGSKA (reference sequence). The DNA for the CDR3 is TGCAGTGCTGTAAGCGGGAGTTCCTACGAGCAGTACTTC. Residues: CSAVSGSSYEQYF.

V and J are TRBV14 and TRBJ2-1, with 14 positions matching TRBD2. Unmatched junction bases numbered 5, after V lost 0 bases and J lost 1 base. Germline CDR1 and CDR2: SGHDN and FVKESK. The CDR3 runs to 19 residues. DNA for the CDR3: TGTGCCAGCAGCCAAGATAGGACTAGCGGGAGGTGGTCCTACAATGAGCAGTTCTTC. Amino acid sequence: CASSQDRTSGRWSYNEQFF.